What follows are 13 T cell receptor beta chains derived from one specimen sequenced in a study of vaccination and CD4 T cells after COVID-19. Their specific antigens are unknown. The assay that was used to sequence DNA from cultured CD4+ T cells was the Oncomine TCR Beta short-read assay. TCRdb ran MiXCR on the PCR reads and lists one entry per CDR3 protein. The repertoire has about 26,000 distinct CDR3 sequences, 55% to 70% of them found once; the top ten carry 4.5% to 5%. Noted treatment: 10-day PBMC culture with coronavirus spike peptide pools or control peptides (ViraFEST assay). The sample consisted of CD4+ T cells from blood, cultured in vitro. The receptors were sampled from a human donor who had recovered from COVID-19.

The DNA of the CDR3 is TGTGCCAGCAGCTTATGGGACAGTGACTCCACCTTC. Protein: CASSLWDSDSTF. The V call is TRBV5-6, the J call TRBJ1-2; 7 bases align to TRBD1. This CDR3 is built from 12 residues. J gave up 13 bases and V 2 bases, and 8 bases lay outside the gene matches. In germline, CDR1 is SGHDT, CDR2 YYEEEE.

A single count supports this clonotype. The V call is TRBV20-1, the J call TRBJ2-7, with 10 bases matching TRBD1. Germline CDR1 and CDR2: DFQATT and SNEGSKA (reference sequence). The CDR3 runs 14 residues. J was trimmed by 3 bases and V by 3 bases; bases with no gene match: 5. CDR3 sequence reads: CSARGRDRGYEQYF. CDR3 DNA: TGCAGTGCTAGGGGGCGGGACAGGGGCTACGAGCAGTACTTC.

The chain joins TRBV6-1 to TRBJ1-5, with 9 bases aligning to TRBD1. Germline CDR1 is MNHNS and CDR2 is SASEGT. The CDR3 spans 15 residues. Trimming cost V 4 bases and J 6 bases; bases outside gene matches: 7. Written as DNA, the CDR3 is TGTGCCAGCAGTGGGCAACAGGGGGCGTTTCAGCCCCAGCATTTT. Translating gives CASSGQQGAFQPQHF.

The genes are TRBV7-2 and TRBJ2-7, with 11 bases that match TRBD1. The CDR3 runs 14 residues. The germline gives CDR1 SGHTA, CDR2 FQGNSA. The junction had 3 bases not matched to a gene; V was cut back by 5 bases and J by 3 bases. DNA for the CDR3: TGTGCCAGCAGCGAGGACAGGGGGCTCTACGAGCAGTACTTC. Translating gives CASSEDRGLYEQYF.

This clonotype has just one count. The J gene is TRBJ2-5, the V gene TRBV6-1; D perhaps matches TRBD1 (5 bases). Germline CDR1 and CDR2: MNHNS and SASEGT. V was cut by 8 bases and J by 4 bases, with 20 bases left in between. The CDR3 extends over 15 amino acids. CDR3 sequence: CASSPTTVPRETQYF. The CDR3 nucleotides are TGTGCCAGCTCCCCGACGACAGTGCCCCGAGAGACCCAGTACTTC.

V and J are TRBV10-1 and TRBJ1-5; the D is unclear. The germline V gene encodes CDR1 WNHNN and CDR2 SYGVQD (reference sequence). The V end was cut by 4 bases, the J end by 3 bases, with 7 bases between. The CDR3 consists of 13 residues. Here the CDR3 reads CASSGGLNQPQHF. The DNA of the CDR3 is TGCGCCAGCAGTGGAGGGCTCAATCAGCCCCAGCATTTT.

V usage is TRBV20-1 and J usage is TRBJ1-5, with 8 bases aligning to TRBD1. Germline CDR1 and CDR2: DFQATT and SNEGSKA (reference sequence). The junction had 8 bases not matched to a gene; V was cut back by 4 bases and J by 9 bases. The CDR3 is 13 residues long. Here the CDR3 reads CSAIGQGSWPQHF. CDR3 coding DNA: TGCAGTGCTATAGGACAGGGTAGTTGGCCCCAGCATTTT.

Relative to its sample, this clonotype is medium-sized. The V call is TRBV27, the J call TRBJ1-5; the D is unclear. CDR1 is MNHEY and CDR2 is SMNVEV in the germline V gene (reference sequence). The length of the CDR3 is 15 residues. The V gene lost 5 bases and the J gene lost 4 bases, with 15 bases spanning the gap. CDR3 sequence reads: CASSPNRAENQPQHF. The CDR3 bases are TGTGCCAGCAGTCCCAATAGGGCGGAGAATCAGCCCCAGCATTTT.

This clonotype was seen a handful of times. This chain joins TRBV20-1 and TRBJ2-3; perhaps TRBD1 as D (5 bases). CDR1 and CDR2 from the germline V gene are DFQATT and SNEGSKA (reference sequence). V dropped 5 bases and J dropped 2 bases, with 17 bases sitting between them. The CDR3 length is 15 residues. CDR3 coding DNA: TGCAGTGCTCAAGGGGCCCCTCAAAACACAGATACGCAGTATTTT. Translation: CSAQGAPQNTDTQYF.

This clonotype was picked up a small number of times. The gene calls are TRBV6-5 and TRBJ1-1; D not resolved. Trimming stripped 3 bases from V and 3 bases from J, with 17 bases between. The V gene's germline CDR1 is MNHEY and CDR2 SVGAGI. This CDR3 contains 16 residues. Here the CDR3 DNA reads TGTGCCAGCAGTTATCGAGGTGGGCCAACGGACACTGAAGCTTTCTTT. Protein: CASSYRGGPTDTEAFF.

The chain has TRBV20-1 and TRBJ1-2; 9 nucleotides match TRBD1. V dropped 5 bases and J dropped 8; count of bases not matched to a gene: 12. The CDR3 sequence is 14 residues long. The V gene's germline CDR1 is DFQATT and CDR2 SNEGSKA (reference sequence). The CDR3 protein is CSAGSRDRVGGYTF. The CDR3 DNA sequence: TGCAGTGCTGGATCCCGGGACAGGGTGGGGGGCTACACCTTC.

V is TRBV6-5 and J is TRBJ1-1; D is ambiguous. CDR3 length: 17 residues. V lost 4 bases and J 1 base, leaving 19 bases between the germline ends. The germline CDR1 and CDR2 sequences are MNHEY and SVGAGI. CDR3 in amino acids: CASSSVRERKRNTEAFF. In DNA form, the CDR3 reads TGTGCCAGCAGTTCCGTTCGGGAGCGGAAAAGGAACACTGAAGCTTTCTTT.

The CDR3 DNA sequence: TGTGCCAGTAGCCTCGGAGCGGGGTCGAGCTATGGCTACACCTTC. This sequence encodes CASSLGAGSSYGYTF. The chain uses TRBV19 and TRBJ1-2, with unresolved D. The CDR3 is made up of 15 amino acids. V dropped 6 bases and J dropped 4 bases, with 18 bases sitting between them. Germline assignment: CDR1 LNHDA and CDR2 SQIVND (reference sequence).